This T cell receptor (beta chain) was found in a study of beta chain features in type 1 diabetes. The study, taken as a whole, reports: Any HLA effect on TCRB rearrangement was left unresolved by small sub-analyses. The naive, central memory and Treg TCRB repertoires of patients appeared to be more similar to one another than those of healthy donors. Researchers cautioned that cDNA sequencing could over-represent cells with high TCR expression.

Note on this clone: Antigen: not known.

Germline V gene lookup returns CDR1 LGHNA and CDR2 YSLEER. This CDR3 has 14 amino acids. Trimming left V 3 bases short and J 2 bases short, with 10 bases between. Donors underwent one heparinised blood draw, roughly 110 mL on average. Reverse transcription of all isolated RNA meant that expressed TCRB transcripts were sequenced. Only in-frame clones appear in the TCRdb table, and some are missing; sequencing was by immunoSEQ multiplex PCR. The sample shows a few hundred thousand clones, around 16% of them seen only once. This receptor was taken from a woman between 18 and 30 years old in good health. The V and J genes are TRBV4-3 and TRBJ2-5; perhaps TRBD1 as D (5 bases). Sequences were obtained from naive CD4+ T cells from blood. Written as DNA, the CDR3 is TGCGCCAGCAGCCAGGGGCTCTCTCAAGAGACCCAGTACTTC. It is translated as CASSQGLSQETQYF.